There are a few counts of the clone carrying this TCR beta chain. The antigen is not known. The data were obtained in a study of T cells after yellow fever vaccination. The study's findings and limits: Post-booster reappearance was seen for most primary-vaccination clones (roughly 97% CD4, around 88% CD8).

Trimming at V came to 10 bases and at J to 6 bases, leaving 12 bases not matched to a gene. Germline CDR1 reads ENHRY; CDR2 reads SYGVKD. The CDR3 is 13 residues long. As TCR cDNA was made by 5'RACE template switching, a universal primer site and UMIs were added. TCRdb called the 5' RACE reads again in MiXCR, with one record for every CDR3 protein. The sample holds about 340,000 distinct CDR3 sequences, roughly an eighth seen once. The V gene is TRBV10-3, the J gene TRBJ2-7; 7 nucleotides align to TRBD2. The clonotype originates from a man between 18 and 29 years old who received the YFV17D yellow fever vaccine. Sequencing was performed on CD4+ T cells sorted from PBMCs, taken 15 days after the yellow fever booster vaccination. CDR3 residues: CATMGGYAGEQYF. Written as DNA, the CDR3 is TGTGCCACCATGGGGGGGTATGCGGGCGAGCAGTACTTC.